This entry describes one TCR beta chain. The sample originates from a study of blood T cell repertoires in COVID-19. Study-wide background: COVID-19 samples collected from the United States, Italy and Spain covered acute and convalescent phases. In each case, the material was cDNA or gDNA derived from T cells, B-cell-depleted T cells, or PBMCs.

The length of the CDR3 is 14 residues. The V gene end was trimmed by 6 bases and the J gene end by 6 bases; junction bases not matched to a gene: 5. The germline V gene has CDR1 SNHLY and CDR2 FYNNEI. Original handling: Amplification of reference gene primers was used by the study to estimate nucleated cell counts. The table came from immunoSEQ multiplex PCR; TCRdb's copy has only in-frame clones and leaves some out. V, J and clone size reflect that table, while D and trimming were determined from the DNA. This table holds more than 60,000 clones, around 80% found once. The chain couples TRBV2 to TRBJ2-7, with TRBD2 identical over 13 bases. This TCR came from a man aged 55 to 69 with acute or convalescent COVID-19. Sequencing was performed on peripheral blood. CDR3 region: CASRGTSGTGEQYF. Written as DNA, the CDR3 is TGTGCCAGCAGGGGGACTAGCGGGACTGGCGAGCAGTACTTC.